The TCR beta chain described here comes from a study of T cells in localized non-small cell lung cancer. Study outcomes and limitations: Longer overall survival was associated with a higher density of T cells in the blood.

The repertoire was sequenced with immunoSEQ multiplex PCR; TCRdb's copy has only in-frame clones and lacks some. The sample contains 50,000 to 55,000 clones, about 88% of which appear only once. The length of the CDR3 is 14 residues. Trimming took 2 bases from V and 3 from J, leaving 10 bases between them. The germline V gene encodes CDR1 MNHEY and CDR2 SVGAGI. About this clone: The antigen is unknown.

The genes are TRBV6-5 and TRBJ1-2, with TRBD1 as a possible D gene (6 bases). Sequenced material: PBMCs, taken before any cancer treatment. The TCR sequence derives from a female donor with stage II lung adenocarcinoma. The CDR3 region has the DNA TGTGCCAGCAGTTACGGGGGCAGGCACTATGGCTACACCTTC. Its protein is CASSYGGRHYGYTF.